This T cell receptor (beta chain) was profiled in a study of blood T cell repertoires in COVID-19. Clones were sequenced by immunoSEQ multiplex PCR, and TCRdb holds only the in-frame ones, with some missing. This repertoire shows 210,000 or so clones, 75% to 90% found once; its top ten account for approximately 5.3%. Germline CDR1 MDHEN, CDR2 SYDVKM. The CDR3 spans 16 residues. V lost 6 bases and J lost 0, with 18 bases in between. V and J are TRBV28 and TRBJ2-7; no reliable D call. The sequenced material came from peripheral blood. This TCR was recovered from a human donor in a cohort sampled during active COVID-19. The CDR3 nucleotides read TGTGCCAGCAGCCTTGCCTCTGAGCGTGCCTCCTACGAGCAGTACTTC. As protein: CASSLASERASYEQYF.